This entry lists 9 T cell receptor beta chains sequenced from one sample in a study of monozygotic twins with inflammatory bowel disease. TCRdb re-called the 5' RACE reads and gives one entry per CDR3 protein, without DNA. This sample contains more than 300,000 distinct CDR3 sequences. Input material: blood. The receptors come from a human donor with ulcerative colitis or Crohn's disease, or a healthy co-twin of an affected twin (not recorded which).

The CDR3: CASSGDSYFMNTEAFF. The V call is TRBV5-1, the J call TRBJ1-1; TCRdb designates TRBD1, a call that cannot be tested without DNA. Germline V CDR1 and CDR2: SGHRS, YFSETQ. The CDR3 is 16 amino acids. The full variable domain, its missing parts supplied by reference TRBV5-1 and TRBJ1-1, is KAGVTQTPRYLIKTRGQQVTLSCSPISGHRSVSWYQQTPGQGLQFLFEYFSETQRNKGNFPGRFSGRQFSNSRSEMNVSTLELGDSALYLCASSGDSYFMNTEAFFGQGTRLTVV.

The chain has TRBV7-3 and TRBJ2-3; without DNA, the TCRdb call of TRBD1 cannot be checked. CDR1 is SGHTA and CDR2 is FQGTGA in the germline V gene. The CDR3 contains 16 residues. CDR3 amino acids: CASSPDPGGNTDTQYF.

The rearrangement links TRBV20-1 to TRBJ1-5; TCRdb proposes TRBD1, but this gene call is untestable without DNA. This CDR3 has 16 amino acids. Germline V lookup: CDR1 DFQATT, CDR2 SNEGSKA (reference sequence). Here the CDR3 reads CSARATGTRPLGPQHF.

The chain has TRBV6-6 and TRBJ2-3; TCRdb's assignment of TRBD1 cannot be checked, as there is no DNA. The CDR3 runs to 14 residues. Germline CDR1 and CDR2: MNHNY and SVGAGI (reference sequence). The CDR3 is CASRPSGGRDTQYF.

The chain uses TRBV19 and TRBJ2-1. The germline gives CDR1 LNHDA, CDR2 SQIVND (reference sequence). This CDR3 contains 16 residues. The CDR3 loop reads CASSALTRSSYNEQFF.

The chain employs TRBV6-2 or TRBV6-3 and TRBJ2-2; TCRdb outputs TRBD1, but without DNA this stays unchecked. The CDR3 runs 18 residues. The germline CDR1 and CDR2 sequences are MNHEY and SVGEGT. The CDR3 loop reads CASSPNTLSGHLTGELFF.

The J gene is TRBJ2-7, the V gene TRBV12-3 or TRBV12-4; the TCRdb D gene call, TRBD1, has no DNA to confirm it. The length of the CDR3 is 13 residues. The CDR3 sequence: CASRAQGAAEQYF.

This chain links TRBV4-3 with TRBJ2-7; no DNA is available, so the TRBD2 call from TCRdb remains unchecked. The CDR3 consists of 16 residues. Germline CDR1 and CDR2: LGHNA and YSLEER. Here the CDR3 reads CASSQDHVALSYEQYF.

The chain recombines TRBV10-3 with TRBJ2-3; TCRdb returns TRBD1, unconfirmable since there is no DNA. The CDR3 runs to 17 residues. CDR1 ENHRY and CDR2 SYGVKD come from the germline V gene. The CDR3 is CAISESAGQGGTDTQYF.